The rows below give T cell receptor beta chains drawn from one sample of a study of Graves' ophthalmopathy and Graves' hyperthyroidism. TCRdb called the multiplex PCR reads again in MiXCR, with one record for every CDR3 protein. The data show 360,000 or so distinct CDR3 sequences, approximately 20% seen once. The sequenced sample consisted of peripheral blood. These receptors were collected from a young woman with Graves' ophthalmopathy. CDR3s leave out the opening cysteine and the closing phenylalanine or tryptophan. The order of the fields is CDR3 protein, V gene.

CDR3 protein: ASSYGHGQGYDGYT
V gene: TRBV6-5

CDR3 protein: ASSTGLRNEAF
V gene: TRBV7-2

CDR3 protein: ASKRQRNTEAF
V gene: TRBV6-1

CDR3 protein: ASSLRPSDTGELF
V gene: TRBV7-2

CDR3 protein: ASGNRANDYEQY
V gene: TRBV6-5

CDR3 protein: ASSENRGGPTGELF
V gene: TRBV6-1

CDR3 protein: SERGGVGNTEAF
V gene: TRBV20-1

CDR3 protein: ASSYDRGRGGGQPQH
V gene: TRBV6-2/TRBV6-3

CDR3 protein: ASSLDILYTEAF
V gene: TRBV11-2

CDR3 protein: AWSPLSNEQY
V gene: TRBV30

CDR3 protein: SVGKTGEETQY
V gene: TRBV29-1

CDR3 protein: ASSLAWGDQPQH
V gene: TRBV12-3/TRBV12-4

CDR3 protein: ASSVGGKNYGYT
V gene: TRBV9

CDR3 protein: ASSLSKQFQKTQY
V gene: TRBV14

CDR3 protein: ASSWDLGAAPGAF
V gene: TRBV5-1

CDR3 protein: ASSYSFGVSYEQY
V gene: TRBV6-5

CDR3 protein: ASSESPWGTGAF
V gene: TRBV2

CDR3 protein: ASSVGSGGISYEQY
V gene: TRBV11-2

CDR3 protein: ASSQDRIRTAYGYT
V gene: TRBV3-1

CDR3 protein: AISEGGNTIY
V gene: TRBV10-3

CDR3 protein: ASSSLGLAGSHEQY
V gene: TRBV5-1

CDR3 protein: AIAGTTSYEQY
V gene: TRBV10-3

CDR3 protein: ASRTGAGYGYT
V gene: TRBV12-3/TRBV12-4

CDR3 protein: ASSLLSGGGIYEQY
V gene: TRBV27

CDR3 protein: SARVYFGQGGQETQY
V gene: TRBV20-1

CDR3 protein: ASSSGQTLMNTEAF
V gene: TRBV19

CDR3 protein: ASSYGGNYGYT
V gene: TRBV6-2/TRBV6-3

CDR3 protein: ASRNRPFSGNTIY
V gene: TRBV11-2

CDR3 protein: ASSRNIGELF
V gene: TRBV18

CDR3 protein: STRVPGRDQPQH
V gene: TRBV20-1

CDR3 protein: ASRPSSGGGISYEQY
V gene: TRBV5-1

CDR3 protein: ASSPIAGGLAKNIQY
V gene: TRBV27

CDR3 protein: ASTYRGSREQY
V gene: TRBV12-3/TRBV12-4

CDR3 protein: ATSDFEGYPHTGELF
V gene: TRBV24-1

CDR3 protein: ASKTQGDAGELF
V gene: TRBV6-2/TRBV6-3

CDR3 protein: ASGGVNTEAF
V gene: TRBV5-1

CDR3 protein: ASSQPGSGRGALEQY
V gene: TRBV27

CDR3 protein: ASSLDKAGGTQY
V gene: TRBV7-2

CDR3 protein: ASNQDRVSPLH
V gene: TRBV12-3/TRBV12-4

CDR3 protein: ASSLWASSGNTIY
V gene: TRBV12-3/TRBV12-4

CDR3 protein: ASSQEVGREQY
V gene: TRBV4-2

CDR3 protein: ASSEGGRQETQY
V gene: TRBV12-3/TRBV12-4

CDR3 protein: ASSPDPAGSYEQY
V gene: TRBV6-1

CDR3 protein: SVRQGNSNQPQH
V gene: TRBV29-1

CDR3 protein: ASSLMRDSTYEQY
V gene: TRBV7-2

CDR3 protein: ASSRPGTEAF
V gene: TRBV7-2

CDR3 protein: ASRRSGQGAYERY
V gene: TRBV6-1

CDR3 protein: ACGGPNEQY
V gene: TRBV30

CDR3 protein: ATSSQGDRGLRETQY
V gene: TRBV15

CDR3 protein: ASRSTAYQETQY
V gene: TRBV28

CDR3 protein: AWSSRNRGDYSNQPQH
V gene: TRBV30

CDR3 protein: ASRLGTGPNEQY
V gene: TRBV6-2/TRBV6-3

CDR3 protein: ASSADFYGYT
V gene: TRBV9

CDR3 protein: ASSIGGNNQPQH
V gene: TRBV19

CDR3 protein: ASSSAPTAYEQY
V gene: TRBV5-8

CDR3 protein: ASSHRDRSISGANVLT
V gene: TRBV6-2/TRBV6-3

CDR3 protein: ASSSDGRTNTIY
V gene: TRBV12-3/TRBV12-4

CDR3 protein: ASRFTGATGELF
V gene: TRBV11-2

CDR3 protein: ASSRWTTANTGELF
V gene: TRBV6-2/TRBV6-3